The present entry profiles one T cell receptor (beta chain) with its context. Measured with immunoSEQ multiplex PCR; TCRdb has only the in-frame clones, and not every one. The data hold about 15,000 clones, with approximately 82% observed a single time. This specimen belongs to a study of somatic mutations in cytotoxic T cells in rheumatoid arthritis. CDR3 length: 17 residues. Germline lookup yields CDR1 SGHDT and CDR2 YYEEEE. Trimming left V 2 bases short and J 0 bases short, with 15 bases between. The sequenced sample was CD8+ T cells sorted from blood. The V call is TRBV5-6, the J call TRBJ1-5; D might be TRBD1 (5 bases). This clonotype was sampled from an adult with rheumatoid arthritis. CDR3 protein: CASSLGDGLYSNQPQHF. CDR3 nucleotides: TGTGCCAGCAGCTTAGGGGACGGCCTCTATAGCAATCAGCCCCAGCATTTT. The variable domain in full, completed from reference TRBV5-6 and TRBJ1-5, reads DAGVTQSPTHLIKTRGQQVTLRCSPKSGHDTVSWYQQALGQGPQFIFQYYEEEERQRGNFPDRFSGHQFPNYSSELNVNALLLGDSALYLCASSLGDGLYSNQPQHFGDGTRLSIL.